This TCR beta chain was identified during a study of post-analysis software for immune sequencing data. Study-level results: TRBV5-6, TRBV5-1 and TRBV20-1 belonged to a set of about five TRBV segments that were more frequent in patients than controls.

There are many counts of this clonotype. The antigen is unknown. Presence of unique molecular identifiers characterized the TCR beta cDNA libraries. TCRdb reanalysed the PCR reads using MiXCR and keeps one entry per CDR3 protein. The repertoire holds approximately 350,000 distinct CDR3 sequences, with around a third as singletons. Germline V CDR1 and CDR2: SGHVS, FQNEAQ. The CDR3 length is 16 residues. Trimming took 0 bases from V and 5 from J, leaving 16 bases between them. Material for sequencing was blood. The receptor was derived from a girl aged 5-17 years with multiple sclerosis. The chain carries TRBV7-8 and TRBJ2-5; possible D gene TRBD2, 5 bases. CDR3 in DNA: TGTGCCAGCAGCTTAGCAATGAGAGGGCGAAGGGAGACCCAGTACTTC. This codes for CASSLAMRGRRETQYF.